One sample yielded the 7 T cell receptor beta chains listed below, sequenced in a study of blood T cell repertoires in COVID-19. Method: immunoSEQ multiplex PCR; TCRdb's copy keeps in-frame clones and lacks some. Among some 70,000 clones listed, more than 80% were seen once. Material for sequencing was peripheral blood. Receptors were obtained from a man in his thirties or forties with acute or convalescent COVID-19.

This chain links TRBV28 with TRBJ2-7; TRBD2 aligns across 8 bases. The CDR3 sequence is 15 residues long. The J segment lost 4 bases and the V segment lost 5 bases, leaving 10 bases of the junction unmatched. Germline loops: CDR1 MDHEN, CDR2 SYDVKM. CDR3 amino acids: CASSPAGDLRYEQYF. For the CDR3, the DNA is TGTGCCAGCAGTCCAGCGGGGGACCTTCGGTACGAGCAGTACTTC.

This sequence joins TRBV15 and TRBJ1-6; the match to TRBD1 covers 10 bases. CDR3 length: 14 residues. V trimming: 3 bases; J trimming: 10 bases; junction bases outside the gene matches: 3. Per germline, CDR1 LNHNV and CDR2 YYDKDF (reference sequence). CDR3 sequence: CATSRGQGNSPLHF. The CDR3, as DNA: TGTGCCACCAGCAGGGGACAGGGGAACTCACCCCTCCACTTT.

The chain carries TRBV6-5 and TRBJ2-5; 9 positions agree with TRBD1. Looked up from germline, CDR1 is MNHEY and CDR2 is SVGAGI. The ends lost 7 bases at V and 5 bases at J; junction bases unmatched: 5. The CDR3 totals 13 residues. CDR3: CASIGQGRETQYF. The CDR3 region has the DNA TGTGCCAGCATTGGACAGGGGAGGGAGACCCAGTACTTC.

The rearrangement uses TRBV14 and TRBJ2-7; 8 bases are shared with TRBD1. CDR1 and CDR2 from the germline V gene are SGHDN and FVKESK. The CDR3 is 15 amino acids. V shed 6 bases and J 7 bases; nucleotides not matched to a gene: 14. This CDR3 is CASRLGQGVVGEQYF. The CDR3 DNA is TGTGCCAGCAGACTTGGACAGGGAGTTGTCGGAGAGCAGTACTTC.

DNA for the CDR3: TGTGCCAGCAGTTTAAAACCGGGACAGCAAGAGACCCAGTACTTC. Its translation: CASSLKPGQQETQYF. The V and J genes are TRBV28 and TRBJ2-5, with 7 nucleotides matching TRBD1. Germline V lookup: CDR1 MDHEN, CDR2 SYDVKM. The V segment lost 2 bases and the J segment 2 bases; nucleotides outside the gene matches: 5. The CDR3 covers 15 residues. The variable domain in full, with the rest retrieved from reference TRBV28 and TRBJ2-5, is DVKVTQSSRYLVKRTGEKVFLECVQDMDHENMFWYRQDPGLGLRLIYFSYDVKMKEKGDIPEGYSVSREKKERFSLILESASTNQTSMYLCASSLKPGQQETQYFGPGTRLLVL.

The chain combines TRBV7-2 with TRBJ2-3; D possibly corresponds to TRBD2 (6 bases). Germline loops: CDR1 SGHTA, CDR2 FQGNSA. This CDR3 region has 16 residues. V lost 5 bases, J lost 1 base, and 16 bases lay in between. This chain's CDR3 is CASSVSGLLRTDTQYF. The CDR3 bases are TGTGCCAGCAGCGTCTCGGGACTCCTCCGCACAGATACGCAGTATTTT.

The sample holds one count of this clone. For the CDR3, the DNA is TGTGCCAGCAGCCCAACGCCGGGACAGGCCGCGAACACCGGGGAGCTGTTTTTT. This encodes CASSPTPGQAANTGELFF. The rearrangement uses TRBV7-9 and TRBJ2-2, with 8 bases lining up with TRBD1. Germline V gene sequence: CDR1 SEHNR, CDR2 FQNEAQ (reference sequence). V dropped 5 bases and J dropped 0; count of bases not matched to a gene: 11. The CDR3 contains 18 residues.